The clone carrying this T cell receptor (beta chain) was seen only a few times. Its antigen is not known. The data belong to a study of human T cells and chemical hapten exposure. The CDR3 consists of 15 residues. Trimming shortened V by 4 bases and J by 8 bases, and 17 bases separated the two germline ends. CDR1 is SEHNR, CDR2 FQNEAQ, per germline (reference sequence). From the RACE reads, TCRdb called clonotypes with MiXCR, one entry per CDR3 protein. This sample carries some 300,000 distinct CDR3 sequences, 5% to 6.5% of them seen once, and the ten largest clones take about 7.7%. Study outcomes and limitations: Expanded TCRs made up significantly more big CDR3 similarity clusters than controls did.

Specified time point: pre-sensitization, week 0. Treatment in this sample: therapeutic diphenylcyclopropenone sensitization with weekly scalp DPC. Sequenced material: whole blood, taken in connection with sensitization to the hapten diphenylcyclopropenone (DPC). The origin of this receptor is a woman aged 18-29 years with alopecia areata. Some clones in this sample may be carry-over from other donors' samples. This sequence joins TRBV7-9 and TRBJ1-4, with a tentative D call TRBD1 (5 bases). The CDR3 DNA sequence: TGTGCCAGCAGCTCCACCGGGACCACTGAAGAAAAACTGTTTTTT. Translated: CASSSTGTTEEKLFF.